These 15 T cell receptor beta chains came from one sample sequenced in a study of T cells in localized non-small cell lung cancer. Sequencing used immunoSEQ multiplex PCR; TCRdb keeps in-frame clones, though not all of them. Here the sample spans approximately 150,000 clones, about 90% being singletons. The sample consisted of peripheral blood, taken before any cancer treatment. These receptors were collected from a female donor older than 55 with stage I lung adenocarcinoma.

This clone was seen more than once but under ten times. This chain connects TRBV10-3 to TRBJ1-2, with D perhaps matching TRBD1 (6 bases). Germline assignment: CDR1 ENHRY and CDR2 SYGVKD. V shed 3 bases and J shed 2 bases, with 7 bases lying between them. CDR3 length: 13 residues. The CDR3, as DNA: TGTGCCATCAGTGAAGGACAGAACTATGGCTACACCTTC. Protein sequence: CAISEGQNYGYTF.

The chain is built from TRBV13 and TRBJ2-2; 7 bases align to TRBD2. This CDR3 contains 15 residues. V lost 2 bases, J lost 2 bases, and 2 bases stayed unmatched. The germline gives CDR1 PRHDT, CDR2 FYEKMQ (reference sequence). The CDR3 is CASSLPGGNTGELFF. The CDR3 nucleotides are TGTGCCAGCAGCTTACCGGGAGGAAACACCGGGGAGCTGTTTTTT.

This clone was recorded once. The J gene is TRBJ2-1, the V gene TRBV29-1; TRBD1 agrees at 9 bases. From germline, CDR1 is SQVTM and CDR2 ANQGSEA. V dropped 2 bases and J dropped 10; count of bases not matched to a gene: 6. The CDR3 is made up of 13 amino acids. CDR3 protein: CSVEFRTGDEQFF. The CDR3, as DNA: TGCAGCGTTGAATTTCGGACAGGGGACGAGCAGTTCTTC.

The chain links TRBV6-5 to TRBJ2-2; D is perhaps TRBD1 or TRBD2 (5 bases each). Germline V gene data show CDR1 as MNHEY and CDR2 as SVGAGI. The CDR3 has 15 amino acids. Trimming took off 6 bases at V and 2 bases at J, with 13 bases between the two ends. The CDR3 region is CASRQAGANTGELFF. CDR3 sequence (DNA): TGTGCCAGCAGACAAGCCGGGGCCAACACCGGGGAGCTGTTTTTT.

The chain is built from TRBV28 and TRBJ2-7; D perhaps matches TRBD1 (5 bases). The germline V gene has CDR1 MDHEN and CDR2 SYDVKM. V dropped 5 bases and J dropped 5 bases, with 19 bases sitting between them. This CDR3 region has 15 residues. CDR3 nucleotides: TGTGCCAGCAGTCCATATGGGCAGGGCAGGAACGAGCAGTACTTC. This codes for CASSPYGQGRNEQYF.

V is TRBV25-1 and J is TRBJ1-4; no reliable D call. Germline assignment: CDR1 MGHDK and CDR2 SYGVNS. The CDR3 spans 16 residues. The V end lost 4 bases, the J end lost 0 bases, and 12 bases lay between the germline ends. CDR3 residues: CASSVNEVATNEKLFF. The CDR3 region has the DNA TGTGCCAGCAGTGTAAACGAGGTTGCAACTAATGAAAAACTGTTTTTT. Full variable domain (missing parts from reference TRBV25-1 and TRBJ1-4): EADIYQTPRYLVIGTGKKITLECSQTMGHDKMYWYQQDPGMELHLIHYSYGVNSTEKGDLSSESTVSRIRTEHFPLTLESARPSHTSQYLCASSVNEVATNEKLFFGSGTQLSVL.

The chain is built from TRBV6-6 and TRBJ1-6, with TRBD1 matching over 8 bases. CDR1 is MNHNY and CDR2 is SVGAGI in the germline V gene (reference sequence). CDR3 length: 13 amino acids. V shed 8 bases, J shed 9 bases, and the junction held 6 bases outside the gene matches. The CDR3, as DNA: TGTGCCAGCGTTACAGGGGGGGGTTCACCCCTCCACTTT. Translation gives CASVTGGGSPLHF.

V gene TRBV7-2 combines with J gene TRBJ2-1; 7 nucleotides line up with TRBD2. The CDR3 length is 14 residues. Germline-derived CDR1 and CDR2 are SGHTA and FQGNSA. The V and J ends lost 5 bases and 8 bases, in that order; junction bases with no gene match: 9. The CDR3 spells CASSNGEGLDEQFF. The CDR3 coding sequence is TGTGCCAGCAGCAACGGGGAGGGGTTGGATGAGCAGTTCTTC.

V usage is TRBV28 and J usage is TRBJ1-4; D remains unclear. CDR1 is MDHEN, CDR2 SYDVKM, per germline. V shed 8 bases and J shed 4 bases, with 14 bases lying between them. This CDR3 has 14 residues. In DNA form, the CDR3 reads TGTGCCAGCCAGGACGGAGACTATAATGAAAAACTGTTTTTT. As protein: CASQDGDYNEKLFF. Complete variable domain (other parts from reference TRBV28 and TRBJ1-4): DVKVTQSSRYLVKRTGEKVFLECVQDMDHENMFWYRQDPGLGLRLIYFSYDVKMKEKGDIPEGYSVSREKKERFSLILESASTNQTSMYLCASQDGDYNEKLFFGSGTQLSVL.

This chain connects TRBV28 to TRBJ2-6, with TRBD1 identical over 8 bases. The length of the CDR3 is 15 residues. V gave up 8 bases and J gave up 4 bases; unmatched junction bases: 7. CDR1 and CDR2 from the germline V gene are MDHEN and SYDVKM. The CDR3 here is CASGPRGLGANVLTF. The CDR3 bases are TGTGCCAGCGGACCCAGGGGGCTAGGGGCCAACGTCCTGACTTTC.

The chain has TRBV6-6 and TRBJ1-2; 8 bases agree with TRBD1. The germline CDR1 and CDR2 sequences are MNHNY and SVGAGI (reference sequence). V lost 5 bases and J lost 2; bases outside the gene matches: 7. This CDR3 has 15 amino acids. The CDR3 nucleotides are TGTGCCAGCAGTATGACCACAGGGGGGAACTATGGCTACACCTTC. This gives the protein CASSMTTGGNYGYTF.

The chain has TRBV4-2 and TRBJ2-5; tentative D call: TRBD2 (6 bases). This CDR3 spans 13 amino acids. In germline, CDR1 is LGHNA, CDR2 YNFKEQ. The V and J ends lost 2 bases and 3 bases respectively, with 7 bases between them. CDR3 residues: CASSQPGEETQYF. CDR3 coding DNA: TGTGCCAGCAGCCAACCGGGGGAAGAGACCCAGTACTTC.

The CDR3 loop reads CASSEGLAGSLQETQYF. The CDR3 DNA reads as TGTGCCAGCAGCGAGGGACTAGCGGGTTCCCTTCAAGAGACCCAGTACTTC. This sequence joins TRBV7-6 and TRBJ2-5, with 12 bases identical to TRBD2. CDR1 is SGHVS, CDR2 FNYEAQ, per germline. The CDR3 totals 17 residues. With V trimmed by 5 bases and J by 2 bases, 9 bases remained unmatched. The whole variable domain, remainder taken from reference TRBV7-6 and TRBJ2-5, is GAGVSQSPRYKVTKRGQDVALRCDPISGHVSLYWYRQALGQGPEFLTYFNYEAQQDKSGLPNDRFSAERPEGSISTLTIQRTEQRDSAMYRCASSEGLAGSLQETQYFGPGTRLLVL.

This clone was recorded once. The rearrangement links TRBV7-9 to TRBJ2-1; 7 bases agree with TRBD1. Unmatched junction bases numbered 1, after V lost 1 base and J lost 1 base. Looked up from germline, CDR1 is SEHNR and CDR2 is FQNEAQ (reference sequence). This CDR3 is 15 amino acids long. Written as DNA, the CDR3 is TGTGCCAGCAGCTTAGTACAGGGGTCCTACAATGAGCAGTTCTTC. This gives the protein CASSLVQGSYNEQFF.

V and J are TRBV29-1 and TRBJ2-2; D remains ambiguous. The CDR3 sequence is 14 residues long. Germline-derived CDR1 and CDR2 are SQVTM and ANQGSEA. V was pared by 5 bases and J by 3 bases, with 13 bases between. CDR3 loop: CSVLGSQYTGELFF. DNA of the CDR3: TGCAGCGTTCTAGGCAGCCAATACACCGGGGAGCTGTTTTTT.